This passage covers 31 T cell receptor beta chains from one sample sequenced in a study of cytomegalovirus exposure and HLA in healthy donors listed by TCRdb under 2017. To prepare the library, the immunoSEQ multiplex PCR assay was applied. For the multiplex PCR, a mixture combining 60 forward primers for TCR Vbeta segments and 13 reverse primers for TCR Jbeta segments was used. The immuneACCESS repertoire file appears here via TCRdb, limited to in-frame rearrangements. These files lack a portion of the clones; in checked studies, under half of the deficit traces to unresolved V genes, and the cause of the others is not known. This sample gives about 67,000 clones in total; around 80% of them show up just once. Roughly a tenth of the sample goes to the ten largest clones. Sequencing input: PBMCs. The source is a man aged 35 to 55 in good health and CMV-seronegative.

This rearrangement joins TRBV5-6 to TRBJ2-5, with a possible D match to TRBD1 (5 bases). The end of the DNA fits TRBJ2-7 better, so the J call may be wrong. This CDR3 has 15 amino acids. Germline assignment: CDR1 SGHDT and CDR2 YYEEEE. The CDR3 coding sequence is TGTGCCAGCAGCTTGGGGCAGGGCATTTCCTACGAGCAGTACTTC. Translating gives CASSLGQGISYEQYF.

CDR3: CASKDGRGSYNEQFF. The CDR3 DNA follows: TGTGCCAGTAAAGATGGCCGGGGGTCCTACAATGAGCAGTTCTTC. The rearrangement joins TRBV19 to TRBJ2-1; D is possibly TRBD2 (6 bases). CDR1 is LNHDA, CDR2 SQIVND, per germline (reference sequence). The V end lost 7 bases, the J end lost 1 base, and 14 bases lay between the germline ends. The CDR3 runs 15 residues.

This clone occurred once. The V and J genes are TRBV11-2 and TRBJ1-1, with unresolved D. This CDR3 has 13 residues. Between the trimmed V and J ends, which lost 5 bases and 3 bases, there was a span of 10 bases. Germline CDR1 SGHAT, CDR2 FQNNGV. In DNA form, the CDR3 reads TGTGCCAGCAGCCTTCACCGGGACACTGAAGCTTTCTTT. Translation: CASSLHRDTEAFF. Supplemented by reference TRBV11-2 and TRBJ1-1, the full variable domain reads EAGVAQSPRYKIIEKRQSVAFWCNPISGHATLYWYQQILGQGPKLLIQFQNNGVVDDSQLPKDRFSAERLKGVDSTLKIQPAKLEDSAVYLCASSLHRDTEAFFGQGTRLTVV.

The CDR3: CASNRGMINIREQYF. CDR3 coding DNA: TGTGCCAGCAACCGGGGGATGATTAATATACGCGAGCAGTACTTC. This chain uses TRBV28 with TRBJ2-7, with a weak D call TRBD2 (6 bases). The length of the CDR3 is 15 residues. Deletions cut 7 bases from V and 6 bases from J, with 22 bases between. Per germline, CDR1 MDHEN and CDR2 SYDVKM.

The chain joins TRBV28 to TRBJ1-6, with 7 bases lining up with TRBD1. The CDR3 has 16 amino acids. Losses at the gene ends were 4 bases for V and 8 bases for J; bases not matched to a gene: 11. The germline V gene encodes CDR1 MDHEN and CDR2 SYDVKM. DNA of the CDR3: TGTGCCAGCAGTTCAGAGATAGACAGGGTTGATTCACCCCTCCACTTT. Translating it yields CASSSEIDRVDSPLHF.

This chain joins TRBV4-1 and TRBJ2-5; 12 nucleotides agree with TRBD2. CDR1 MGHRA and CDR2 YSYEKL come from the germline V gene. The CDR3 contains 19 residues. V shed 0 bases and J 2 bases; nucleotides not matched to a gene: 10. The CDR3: CASSQERNGTSGRQETQYF. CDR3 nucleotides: TGCGCCAGCAGCCAAGAGCGGAATGGGACTAGCGGGCGACAAGAGACCCAGTACTTC.

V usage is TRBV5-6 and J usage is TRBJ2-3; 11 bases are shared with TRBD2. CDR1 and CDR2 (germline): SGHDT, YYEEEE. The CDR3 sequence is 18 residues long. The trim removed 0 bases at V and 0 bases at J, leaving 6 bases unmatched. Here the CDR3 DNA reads TGTGCCAGCAGCTTGGTGCTAGCGGGGGGCTACAGCACAGATACGCAGTATTTT. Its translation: CASSLVLAGGYSTDTQYF. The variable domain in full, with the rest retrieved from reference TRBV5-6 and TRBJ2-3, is DAGVTQSPTHLIKTRGQQVTLRCSPKSGHDTVSWYQQALGQGPQFIFQYYEEEERQRGNFPDRFSGHQFPNYSSELNVNALLLGDSALYLCASSLVLAGGYSTDTQYFGPGTRLTVL.

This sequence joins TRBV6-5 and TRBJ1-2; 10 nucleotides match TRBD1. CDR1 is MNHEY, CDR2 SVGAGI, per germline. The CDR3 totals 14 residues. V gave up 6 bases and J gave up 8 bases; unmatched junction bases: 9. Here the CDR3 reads CASSQTGGGGGYTF. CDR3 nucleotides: TGTGCCAGCAGCCAGACAGGGGGCGGCGGCGGCTACACCTTC.

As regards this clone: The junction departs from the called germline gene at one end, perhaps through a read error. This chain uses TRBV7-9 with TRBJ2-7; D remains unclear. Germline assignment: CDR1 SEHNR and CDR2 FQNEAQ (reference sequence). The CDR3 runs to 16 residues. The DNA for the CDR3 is TGTTCCAGCAGCTTAACCCTCGGAGATAAGGCCTACGAGCAGTACTTC. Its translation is CSSSLTLGDKAYEQYF.

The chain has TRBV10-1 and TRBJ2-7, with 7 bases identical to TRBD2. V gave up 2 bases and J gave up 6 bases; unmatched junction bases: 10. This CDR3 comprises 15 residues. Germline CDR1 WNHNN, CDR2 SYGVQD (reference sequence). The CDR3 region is CASSEIEAGRAEQYF. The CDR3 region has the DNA TGCGCCAGCAGTGAGATTGAGGCAGGGAGGGCCGAGCAGTACTTC.

Here the CDR3 DNA reads TGTGCCAGCTTAGGCGGAAGAGAGACCCAGTACTTC. Translated, it gives CASLGGRETQYF. The chain has TRBV28 and TRBJ2-5; D remains unclear. This CDR3 is 12 amino acids long. Germline CDR1 MDHEN, CDR2 SYDVKM. V was pared by 8 bases and J by 4 bases, with 11 bases between.

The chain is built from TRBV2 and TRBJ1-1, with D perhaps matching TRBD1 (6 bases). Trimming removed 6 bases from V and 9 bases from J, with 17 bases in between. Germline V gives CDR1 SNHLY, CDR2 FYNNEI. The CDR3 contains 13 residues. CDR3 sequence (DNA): TGTGCCAGCAGCCTTCAGGGGATTCCCCAAGCTTTCTTT. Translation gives CASSLQGIPQAFF.

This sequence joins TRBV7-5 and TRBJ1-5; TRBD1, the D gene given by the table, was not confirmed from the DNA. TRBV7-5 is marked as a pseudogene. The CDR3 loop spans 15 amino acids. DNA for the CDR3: TGTGTCAGAAGCTTAGCGCAGGGGTGGAATCAGCCCCAGCATTTT. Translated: CVRSLAQGWNQPQHF.

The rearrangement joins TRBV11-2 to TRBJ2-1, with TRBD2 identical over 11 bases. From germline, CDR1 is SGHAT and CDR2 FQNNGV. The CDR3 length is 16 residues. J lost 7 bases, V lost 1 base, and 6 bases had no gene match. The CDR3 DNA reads TGTGCCAGCAGCTTAGTTATTAGCGGGAGGGGGAATGAGCAGTTCTTC. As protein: CASSLVISGRGNEQFF.

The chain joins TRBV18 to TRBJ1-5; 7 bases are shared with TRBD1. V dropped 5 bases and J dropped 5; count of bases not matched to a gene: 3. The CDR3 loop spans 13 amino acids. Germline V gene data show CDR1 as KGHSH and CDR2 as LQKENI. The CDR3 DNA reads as TGTGCCAGCTCAGAGGACAGGCATCAGCCCCAGCATTTT. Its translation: CASSEDRHQPQHF.

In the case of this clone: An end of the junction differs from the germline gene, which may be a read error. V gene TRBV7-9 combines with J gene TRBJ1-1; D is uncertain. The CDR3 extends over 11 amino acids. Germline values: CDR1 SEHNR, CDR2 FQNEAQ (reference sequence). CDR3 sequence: CSSSLLAEAFF. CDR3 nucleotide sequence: TGTTCCAGCAGCTTACTCGCTGAAGCTTTCTTT.

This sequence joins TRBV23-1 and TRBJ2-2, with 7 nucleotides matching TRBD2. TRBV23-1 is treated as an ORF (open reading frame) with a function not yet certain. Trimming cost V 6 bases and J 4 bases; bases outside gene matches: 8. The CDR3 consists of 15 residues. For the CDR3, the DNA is TGCGCCAGCAGGCTTGCTAGCGGATTCACCGGGGAGCTGTTTTTT. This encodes CASRLASGFTGELFF.

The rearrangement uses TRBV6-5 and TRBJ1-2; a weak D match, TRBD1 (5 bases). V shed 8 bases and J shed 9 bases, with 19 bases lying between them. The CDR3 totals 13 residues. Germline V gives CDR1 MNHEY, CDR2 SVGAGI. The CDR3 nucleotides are TGTGCCAGCGGTCTAGGACACCTCGATAGCTACACCTTC. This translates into CASGLGHLDSYTF.

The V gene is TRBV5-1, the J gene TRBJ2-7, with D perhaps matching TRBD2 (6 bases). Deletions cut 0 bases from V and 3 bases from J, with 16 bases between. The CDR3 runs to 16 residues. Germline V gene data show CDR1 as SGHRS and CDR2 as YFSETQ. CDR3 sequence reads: CASSLEAGQRLYEQYF. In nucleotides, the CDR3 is TGCGCCAGCAGCTTGGAGGCGGGGCAGCGTCTCTACGAGCAGTACTTC. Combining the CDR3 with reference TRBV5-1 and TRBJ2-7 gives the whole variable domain KAGVTQTPRYLIKTRGQQVTLSCSPISGHRSVSWYQQTPGQGLQFLFEYFSETQRNKGNFPGRFSGRQFSNSRSEMNVSTLELGDSALYLCASSLEAGQRLYEQYFGPGTRLTVT.

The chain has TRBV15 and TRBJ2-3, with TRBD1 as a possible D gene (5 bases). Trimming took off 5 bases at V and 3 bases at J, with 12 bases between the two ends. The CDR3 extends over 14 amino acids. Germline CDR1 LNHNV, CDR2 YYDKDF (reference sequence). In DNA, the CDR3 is TGTGCCACCAGCTCAGGGTTAGAAACAGATACGCAGTATTTT. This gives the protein CATSSGLETDTQYF.

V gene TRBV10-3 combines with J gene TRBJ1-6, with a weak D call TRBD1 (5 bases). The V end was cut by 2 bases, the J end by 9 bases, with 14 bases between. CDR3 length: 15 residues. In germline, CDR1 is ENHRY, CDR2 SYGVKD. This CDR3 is CAISEGRALGSPLHF. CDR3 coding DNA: TGTGCCATCAGTGAGGGCAGGGCTTTGGGTTCACCCCTCCACTTT.

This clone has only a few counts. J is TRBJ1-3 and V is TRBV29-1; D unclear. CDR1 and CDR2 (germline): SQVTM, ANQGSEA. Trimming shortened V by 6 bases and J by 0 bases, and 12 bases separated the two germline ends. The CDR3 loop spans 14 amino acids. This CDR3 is CSVWTADSGNTIYF. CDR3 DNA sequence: TGCAGCGTATGGACTGCCGACTCTGGAAACACCATATATTTT.

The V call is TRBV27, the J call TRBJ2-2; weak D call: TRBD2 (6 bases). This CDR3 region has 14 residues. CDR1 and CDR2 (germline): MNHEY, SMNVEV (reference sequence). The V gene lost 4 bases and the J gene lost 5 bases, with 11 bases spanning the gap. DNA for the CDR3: TGTGCCAGCAGTTCCCTGGGGGGAACCGGGGAGCTGTTTTTT. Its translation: CASSSLGGTGELFF.

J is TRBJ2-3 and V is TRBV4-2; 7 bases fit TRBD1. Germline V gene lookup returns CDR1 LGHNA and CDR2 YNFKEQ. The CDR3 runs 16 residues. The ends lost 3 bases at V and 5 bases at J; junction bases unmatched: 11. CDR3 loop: CASSQTRQGVRDTQYF. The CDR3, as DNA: TGTGCCAGCAGCCAGACGAGACAGGGAGTTAGAGATACGCAGTATTTT.

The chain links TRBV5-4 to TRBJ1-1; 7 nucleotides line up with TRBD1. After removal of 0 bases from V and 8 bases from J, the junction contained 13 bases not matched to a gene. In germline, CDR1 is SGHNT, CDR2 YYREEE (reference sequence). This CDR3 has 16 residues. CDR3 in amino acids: CASSLGGGQGVREAFF. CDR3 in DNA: TGTGCCAGCAGCTTGGGCGGGGGGCAGGGGGTTAGGGAAGCTTTCTTT.

CDR3 loop: CASSYVRNYEQYF. The CDR3 nucleotides read TGTGCCAGCAGTTACGTCAGAAACTACGAGCAGTACTTC. The J gene is TRBJ2-5, the V gene TRBV6-5, with D hard to call. The J call may be wrong; the DNA end is better matched by TRBJ2-7. Germline V gives CDR1 MNHEY, CDR2 SVGAGI. The CDR3 has 13 amino acids.

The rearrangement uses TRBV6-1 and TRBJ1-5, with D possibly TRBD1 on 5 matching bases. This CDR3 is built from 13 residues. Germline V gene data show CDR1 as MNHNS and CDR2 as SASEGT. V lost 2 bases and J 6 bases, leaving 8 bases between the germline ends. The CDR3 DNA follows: TGTGCCAGCAGTGAACAGGGCGGTCAGCCCCAGCATTTT. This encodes CASSEQGGQPQHF.

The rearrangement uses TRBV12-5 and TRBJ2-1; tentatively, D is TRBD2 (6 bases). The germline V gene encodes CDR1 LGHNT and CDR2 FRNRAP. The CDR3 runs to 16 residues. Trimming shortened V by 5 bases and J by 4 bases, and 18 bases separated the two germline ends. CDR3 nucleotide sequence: TGTGCTAGTGGTGCGGATCCGGGACTCCGATACAATGAGCAGTTCTTC. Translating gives CASGADPGLRYNEQFF.

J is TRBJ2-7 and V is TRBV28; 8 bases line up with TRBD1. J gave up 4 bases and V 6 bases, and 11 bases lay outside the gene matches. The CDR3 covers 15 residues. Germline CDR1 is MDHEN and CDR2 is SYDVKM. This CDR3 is CASRDRAWRPYEQYF. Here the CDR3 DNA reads TGTGCCAGCAGGGACAGGGCTTGGCGTCCTTACGAGCAGTACTTC.

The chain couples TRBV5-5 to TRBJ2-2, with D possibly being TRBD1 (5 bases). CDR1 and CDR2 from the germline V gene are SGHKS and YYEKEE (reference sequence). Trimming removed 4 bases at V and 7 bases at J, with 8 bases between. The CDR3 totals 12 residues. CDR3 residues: CASSRDSGELFF. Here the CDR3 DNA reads TGTGCCAGCAGCCGTGACAGCGGGGAGCTGTTTTTT.

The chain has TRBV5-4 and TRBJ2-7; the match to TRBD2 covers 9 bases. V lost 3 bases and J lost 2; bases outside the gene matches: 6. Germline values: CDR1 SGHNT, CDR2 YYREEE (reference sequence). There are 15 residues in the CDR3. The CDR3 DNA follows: TGTGCCAGCAGCTCCCCTAGCGGGAAGACCTACGAGCAGTACTTC. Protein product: CASSSPSGKTYEQYF.